These 20 T cell receptor beta chains were all obtained from the same sample, sequenced in a study of T cells in Graves' hyperthyroidism and ophthalmopathy. Template material for amplifying TCR beta CDR3 regions consisted of RNA transcripts. A set of HTBI primers served as the primers for a first-round RT-PCR of the TCR CDR3. TCRdb re-called the multiplex PCR reads with MiXCR, one entry per CDR3 protein. The table lists some 460,000 distinct CDR3 sequences, about 15% of them singletons. The source material was blood. Source of these receptors: a woman aged 18-29 years with Graves' hyperthyroidism.

This clonotype was detected a few times. The CDR3, as DNA: TGCAGTGCTAGAATCGGGGAGGGGAATGAAAAACTGTTTTTT. Amino acids: CSARIGEGNEKLFF. The genes are TRBV20-1 and TRBJ1-4, with D tentatively TRBD1 (5 bases). The CDR3 length is 14 residues. The germline V gene encodes CDR1 DFQATT and CDR2 SNEGSKA (reference sequence). Trimming removed 2 bases from V and 5 bases from J, with 12 bases in between.

This clonotype appeared many times. This chain's CDR3 is CSARLPGPKDGTGELFF. The CDR3 coding sequence is TGCAGTGCTAGATTACCCGGACCTAAAGATGGCACCGGGGAGCTGTTTTTT. The chain carries TRBV20-1 and TRBJ2-2, with D hard to call. The V gene's germline CDR1 is DFQATT and CDR2 SNEGSKA (reference sequence). Trimming shortened V by 2 bases and J by 4 bases, and 20 bases separated the two germline ends. This CDR3 spans 17 amino acids.

This clonotype was recorded at least ten times. V gene TRBV3-1 combines with J gene TRBJ2-3; D unclear. Germline V CDR1 and CDR2: LGHDT, YNNKEL (reference sequence). The CDR3 extends over 17 amino acids. V shed 0 bases and J shed 0 bases, with 13 bases lying between them. In nucleotides, the CDR3 is TGTGCCAGCAGCCAAGATTGGTCCACGCCCAGCACAGATACGCAGTATTTT. Encoded protein: CASSQDWSTPSTDTQYF.

This clonotype was seen ten or more times. The chain couples TRBV7-2 to TRBJ1-2, with a weak D call TRBD1 (5 bases). The germline CDR1 and CDR2 sequences are SGHTA and FQGNSA. The germline V and J ends were trimmed by 5 bases and 0 bases, with 22 bases remaining between them. The CDR3 has 18 amino acids. The CDR3 here is CASSSGTRQTIANYGYTF. For the CDR3, the DNA is TGTGCCAGCAGCAGTGGGACCCGACAGACAATAGCTAACTATGGCTACACCTTC. Full variable domain (rest looked up from reference TRBV7-2 and TRBJ1-2): GAGVSQSPSNKVTEKGKDVELRCDPISGHTALYWYRQSLGQGLEFLIYFQGNSAPDKSGLPSDRFSAERTGGSVSTLTIQRTQQEDSAVYLCASSSGTRQTIANYGYTFGSGTRLTVV.

As for this clonotype: An end of the junction does not agree with germline; a read error may underlie this. J is TRBJ2-6 and V is TRBV19; no definite D call. This CDR3 contains 16 residues. The V gene's germline CDR1 is LNHDA and CDR2 SQIVND (reference sequence). The CDR3 sequence is CASSVEWSSGANVLTF. The CDR3 DNA reads as TGTGCCAGTAGTGTAGAATGGAGCTCTGGGGCCAACGTCCTGACTTTC.

This clonotype was picked up many times. The chain uses TRBV11-2 and TRBJ2-2; the D is unclear. Germline V CDR1 and CDR2: SGHAT, FQNNGV. Trimming pared 5 bases from V and 2 bases from J, leaving 15 bases between. CDR3 length equals 16 residues. The CDR3 bases are TGTGCCAGCAGCAGCCCGTGGGGAACTAACACCGGGGAGCTGTTTTTT. Amino acids: CASSSPWGTNTGELFF.

This clonotype has a count of ten or more. The chain has TRBV20-1 and TRBJ1-2; D gene unclear. Germline V lookup: CDR1 DFQATT, CDR2 SNEGSKA (reference sequence). Trimming removed 6 bases from V and 4 bases from J, with 12 bases in between. This CDR3 has 12 amino acids. The CDR3: CSASDPLYGYTF. In nucleotides, the CDR3 is TGCAGTGCGAGCGACCCCCTCTATGGCTACACCTTC.

This clonotype was recorded many times. A junction boundary mismatches the germline segment, possibly from a read error. The CDR3 here is CASSQLQGWNAEAFF. The CDR3 bases are TGTGCCAGCAGCCAGTTACAGGGTTGGAACGCTGAAGCTTTCTTT. The chain has TRBV14 and TRBJ1-1; TRBD1 is a possible D gene (6 bases). The CDR3 is 15 amino acids. Per germline, CDR1 SGHDN and CDR2 FVKESK.

This clonotype showed up many times. The V gene is TRBV20-1, the J gene TRBJ1-6, with D hard to call. CDR3 length equals 15 residues. Trimming removed 0 bases at V and 10 bases at J, with 16 bases between. Germline lookup yields CDR1 DFQATT and CDR2 SNEGSKA (reference sequence). The chain's CDR3 is CSARDPPGLGSPLHF. The CDR3 DNA reads TGCAGTGCTAGAGATCCCCCAGGATTAGGGTCACCCCTCCACTTT.

This chain uses TRBV6-6 with TRBJ1-1, with no clear D. CDR1 and CDR2 from the germline V gene are MNHNY and SVGAGI (reference sequence). The V end lost 3 bases, the J end lost 5 bases, and 13 bases lay between the germline ends. The CDR3 extends over 14 amino acids. CDR3 protein: CASSYFDSGTEAFF. CDR3 coding DNA: TGTGCCAGCAGTTATTTCGACTCGGGAACTGAAGCTTTCTTT.

The sample holds many counts of this clonotype. The CDR3 region is CASSQVDSQYTEAFF. The CDR3 DNA follows: TGTGCCAGCAGCCAAGTCGACAGCCAATACACTGAAGCTTTCTTT. The V and J genes are TRBV3-1 and TRBJ1-1, with a tentative D call TRBD1 (5 bases). The germline V gene has CDR1 LGHDT and CDR2 YNNKEL (reference sequence). V gave up 1 base and J gave up 3 bases, with 12 bases separating them. The CDR3 extends over 15 amino acids.

V usage is TRBV20-1 and J usage is TRBJ2-1; tentative D call: TRBD1 (5 bases). Between the trimmed V and J ends, which lost 0 bases and 4 bases, there was a span of 13 bases. The CDR3 sequence is 15 residues long. Looked up from germline, CDR1 is DFQATT and CDR2 is SNEGSKA (reference sequence). The CDR3 region has the DNA TGCAGTGCTAGAGACCTAACAGGACCTTACAATGAGCAGTTCTTC. Protein product: CSARDLTGPYNEQFF.

The genes are TRBV11-2 and TRBJ1-4, with a weak D call TRBD1 (5 bases). Germline V gives CDR1 SGHAT, CDR2 FQNNGV. The germline V and J ends were trimmed by 6 bases and 4 bases, with 12 bases remaining between them. The CDR3 is 14 residues long. The CDR3 sequence: CASRATDSNEKLFF. CDR3 DNA: TGTGCCAGCAGAGCCACAGACAGTAATGAAAAACTGTTTTTT.

This clonotype was seen many times. The chain recombines TRBV29-1 with TRBJ1-5; TRBD1 aligns across 7 bases. The CDR3 covers 14 residues. The V gene's germline CDR1 is SQVTM and CDR2 ANQGSEA. With V trimmed by 6 bases and J by 4 bases, 9 bases remained unmatched. The CDR3 region is CSVRRGTANQPQHF. The CDR3 coding sequence is TGCAGCGTCCGCCGCGGGACAGCGAATCAGCCCCAGCATTTT.

The rearrangement joins TRBV6-1 to TRBJ1-6; D gene ambiguous. CDR3 length: 14 residues. The germline V gene has CDR1 MNHNS and CDR2 SASEGT. Between the trimmed V and J ends, which lost 5 bases and 6 bases, there was a span of 11 bases. CDR3 coding DNA: TGTGCCAGCAGTTGGGATCGATTTAATTCACCCCTCCACTTT. This sequence encodes CASSWDRFNSPLHF.

The chain employs TRBV2 and TRBJ2-1; 8 bases line up with TRBD2. Germline CDR1 is SNHLY and CDR2 is FYNNEI. The CDR3 is made up of 13 amino acids. Trimming removed 6 bases from V and 7 bases from J; junction bases left unmatched: 5. CDR3 DNA sequence: TGTGCCAGCAGCGGGACTAGGGAAAATGAGCAGTTCTTC. It translates to CASSGTRENEQFF.

This clonotype has at least ten counts. The chain couples TRBV11-2 to TRBJ2-7; 9 bases align to TRBD2. The trim removed 0 bases at V and 2 bases at J, leaving 2 bases unmatched. The germline V gene has CDR1 SGHAT and CDR2 FQNNGV. The CDR3 contains 15 residues. DNA for the CDR3: TGTGCCAGCAGCTTAGATGTAGCGGGAGCCTACGAGCAGTACTTC. This codes for CASSLDVAGAYEQYF.

This chain's CDR3 is CASSQYPAGTGELFF. CDR3 DNA: TGCGCCAGCAGCCAATATCCAGCGGGCACCGGGGAGCTGTTTTTT. This chain connects TRBV4-1 to TRBJ2-2; D is possibly TRBD2 (6 bases). With 2 bases removed from V and 4 bases from J, the gap between germline ends came to 11 bases. Germline V gene sequence: CDR1 MGHRA, CDR2 YSYEKL. The CDR3 runs 15 residues.

This clonotype showed up just a few times. The J gene is TRBJ1-4, the V gene TRBV11-2; 8 bases agree with TRBD1. Trimming at V came to 5 bases and at J to 11 bases, leaving 16 bases not matched to a gene. CDR1 is SGHAT, CDR2 FQNNGV, per germline. This CDR3 is built from 16 residues. The CDR3, as DNA: TGTGCCAGCAGCGCACGTTACCGAGGAACAGGGGGGAAACTGTTTTTT. Translating gives CASSARYRGTGGKLFF.

This clonotype was counted between two and nine times. The V and J genes are TRBV20-1 and TRBJ2-6; maybe TRBD1 (5 bases). CDR1 is DFQATT, CDR2 SNEGSKA, per germline (reference sequence). CDR3 length: 17 amino acids. V dropped 0 bases and J dropped 0 bases, with 12 bases sitting between them. The CDR3 region is CSARDSARASGANVLTF. The CDR3 region has the DNA TGCAGTGCTAGAGATTCGGCCAGGGCCTCTGGGGCCAACGTCCTGACTTTC.